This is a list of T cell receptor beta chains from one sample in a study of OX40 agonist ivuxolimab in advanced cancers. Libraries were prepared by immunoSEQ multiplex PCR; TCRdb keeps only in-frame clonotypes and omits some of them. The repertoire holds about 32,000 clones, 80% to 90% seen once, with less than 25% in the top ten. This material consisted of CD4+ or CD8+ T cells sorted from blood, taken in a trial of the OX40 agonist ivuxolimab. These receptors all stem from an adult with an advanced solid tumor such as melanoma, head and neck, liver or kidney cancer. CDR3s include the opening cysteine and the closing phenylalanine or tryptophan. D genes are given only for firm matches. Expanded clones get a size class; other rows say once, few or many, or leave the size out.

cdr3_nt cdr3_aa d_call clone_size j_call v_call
TGTGCCACCAGCAGAGATCGTTCGGGGGTAAGCACAGATACGCAGTATTTT CATSRDRSGVSTDTQYF - - TRBJ2-3 TRBV15
TGTGCCAGCAGCTTACTAGTTACAGGGGGCGCGGGGGAAAAACTGTTTTTT CASSLLVTGGAGEKLFF TRBD1 - TRBJ1-4 TRBV7-8
TGCGCCAGCAGCCAAGGCCAATCCTATGGCTACACCTTC CASSQGQSYGYTF - - TRBJ1-2 TRBV4-3
TGTGCCAGCAGGGGTGTCACTCTTGTTGAGCAGTTCTTC CASRGVTLVEQFF - - TRBJ2-1 TRBV2
TGTGCCAGCTCACCCAGTAAATGGGGGGGAGGCGCAGATACGCAGTATTTT CASSPSKWGGGADTQYF TRBD2 once TRBJ2-3 TRBV18
TGTGCCAGCAGTTTGGGAGGAGAAGGCGGCACCGAGCAGTACTTC CASSLGGEGGTEQYF - - TRBJ2-7 TRBV28
TGTGCCAGCAGGGACAGTGACACCGGGGAGCTGTTTTTT CASRDSDTGELFF - - TRBJ2-2 TRBV11-3
TGTGCCAGCAGTCAACGGGGGGGGGCTGAAGCTTTCTTT CASSQRGGAEAFF - - TRBJ1-1 TRBV27
TGCGCCAGCAGCCAAGATGAGTGGGTTTGGCGGAACACTGAAGCTTTCTTT CASSQDEWVWRNTEAFF - - TRBJ1-1 TRBV4-3
TGTGCCAGTATGGGGGGAGCTCCGGCTTTCTTT CASMGGAPAFF - - TRBJ1-1 TRBV19
TGTGCCAGCAGGCAGGGCGGGAGCTCCTACGAGCAGTACTTC CASRQGGSSYEQYF TRBD2 - TRBJ2-7 TRBV6-6
TGTGCCAGCTCCCTCTCCGAGCAGTACTTC CASSLSEQYF - - TRBJ2-7 TRBV18
TGTGCCAGCAGCTTGGATAGGGACAATGAAAAACTGTTTTTT CASSLDRDNEKLFF - - TRBJ1-4 TRBV5-4
TGTGCCAGCTCATCGACAGGGGAGAATCAGCCCCAGCATTTT CASSSTGENQPQHF TRBD1 - TRBJ1-5 TRBV18
TGTGCCTGGAGTTCGTGGGGGGTGGGAGAGCAGTACTTC CAWSSWGVGEQYF - - TRBJ2-5 TRBV30
TGCGCCAGCAGCCGACTAGCGTCTACCTACAATGAGCAGTTCTTC CASSRLASTYNEQFF TRBD2 - TRBJ2-1 TRBV5-1
TGCAGCGTTAGTCATGGGTTTTTGGGCAATCAGCCCCAGCATTTT CSVSHGFLGNQPQHF - - TRBJ1-5 TRBV29-1
TGTGCCAGCTCATTCCTTAGTCGAAATGAGCAGTTCTTC CASSFLSRNEQFF - - TRBJ2-1 TRBV18
TGTGCCACCCAGGGGGGGGCAGATACGCAGTATTTT CATQGGADTQYF - - TRBJ2-3 TRBV10-3
TGTGCCAGCAGCCTAACGACTTGGGATACGCAGTATTTT CASSLTTWDTQYF - - TRBJ2-3 TRBV7-8
TGTGCCAGCAGCTTGGATCCTCACACTGAAGCTTTCTTT CASSLDPHTEAFF - few TRBJ1-1 TRBV5-4
TGTGCCAGCAGCAACCGGACAGGTTATAATTCACCCCTCCACTTT CASSNRTGYNSPLHF TRBD1 once TRBJ1-6 TRBV7-2
TGCGCCAGCAGCCCACCACTCGGAGGGGGCGCAGGTTTCGAGCAGTACTTC CASSPPLGGGAGFEQYF - - TRBJ2-7 TRBV4-1
TGTGCCAGCAGCTTGGCCATGGGACAGAGATTGGCTACCGAGCAGTACTTC CASSLAMGQRLATEQYF TRBD1 - TRBJ2-7 TRBV5-8
TGCGCCAGCAGCTTGGTTTCGGATACGCAGTATTTT CASSLVSDTQYF - - TRBJ2-3 TRBV5-1
TGTGCCTGGAGTAAAAAGGCATCGAACACTGAAGCTTTCTTT CAWSKKASNTEAFF - few TRBJ1-1 TRBV30
TGTGCCAGCAGCCCAACGATAAGGGACTCCCGAGATACGCAGTATTTT CASSPTIRDSRDTQYF - - TRBJ2-3 TRBV9
TGTGCCAGGGCGCCTGAATACGAGCAGTACTTC CARAPEYEQYF - once TRBJ2-7 TRBV6-6
TGTGCCAGCAGTTCCGGGACAGCCAACCGCTACGAGCAGTACTTC CASSSGTANRYEQYF TRBD1 - TRBJ2-7 TRBV28
TGTGCCAGCAGTTTTCAGGAACGGTATGGCTACACCTTC CASSFQERYGYTF - - TRBJ1-2 TRBV6-5
TGTGCCAGCAACACCTCCGGGACAGGGGGCGATGGCTACACCTTC CASNTSGTGGDGYTF TRBD1 - TRBJ1-2 TRBV27
TGTGCCAGCAGCCAAGCGGGAGGTTCCTACAATGAGCAGTTCTTC CASSQAGGSYNEQFF TRBD2 - TRBJ2-1 TRBV5-8
TGTGCCAGCAGCCCCCCAGGGAGTGTCTTTGGCGAGCAGTACTTC CASSPPGSVFGEQYF - - TRBJ2-7 TRBV7-3
TGTGCCAGCACGAACAGGGGAGCAGGCGACACTGAAGCTTTCTTT CASTNRGAGDTEAFF TRBD1 once TRBJ1-1 TRBV28
TGTGCCAGCAGCCCCAGGTTGCAGGATTCACCCCTCCACTTT CASSPRLQDSPLHF - - TRBJ1-6 TRBV9
TGTGCCAGTAGTTACGACGGATGGGAGCAGTACTTC CASSYDGWEQYF - - TRBJ2-7 TRBV19
TGCGCCAGCAGCGGAGGACGGAATAATGAAAAACTGTTTTTT CASSGGRNNEKLFF - - TRBJ1-4 TRBV5-1
TGTGCCAGCAGTTTCTACAATCGGCGGAACACTGAAGCTTTCTTT CASSFYNRRNTEAFF - - TRBJ1-1 TRBV28
TGTGCCAGCAGTTTCCTCGGGACAGGTGCCTCCCTCGAGCAGTACTTC CASSFLGTGASLEQYF TRBD1 - TRBJ2-7 TRBV28
TGCAGCGGTGGCCAGGACAGGAACTATGGCTACACCTTC CSGGQDRNYGYTF TRBD1 - TRBJ1-2 TRBV29-1
TGTGCCAGCAGCGCCGAACAGGGATACTATGGCTACACCTTC CASSAEQGYYGYTF - - TRBJ1-2 TRBV5-3
TGTGCCAGCAGCGCCAACCAAGTAATTAAGACCTACGAGCAGTACTTC CASSANQVIKTYEQYF - - TRBJ2-7 TRBV7-8
TGCGCCAGCAGCCCGGAAAAGGGGGCTAGGGAGACCCAGTACTTC CASSPEKGARETQYF TRBD1 - TRBJ2-5 TRBV4-3
TGCGCCAGCAGTCCCGGGACTAGCGCCCGCGCAGATACGCAGTATTTT CASSPGTSARADTQYF TRBD2 - TRBJ2-3 TRBV5-1
TGTGCCAGCAGTCCCAGGGCGAGGTATGGCTACACCTTC CASSPRARYGYTF - - TRBJ1-2 TRBV7-2
TGTGCCAGTACCACACGACCGGGACAGGGGAACACTGAAGCTTTCTTT CASTTRPGQGNTEAFF TRBD1 - TRBJ1-1 TRBV19
TGTGCCAGCAGTTTCAGGGGCGGATTCGAAAAACTGTTTTTT CASSFRGGFEKLFF - - TRBJ1-4 TRBV27
TGTGCCAGCAGTTTTTTCGGGGGTCTGCTGTATTCACCCCTCCACTTT CASSFFGGLLYSPLHF - - TRBJ1-6 TRBV28
TGTGCCAGCAGTGGGAGGGGGATCAATCAGCCCCAGCATTTT CASSGRGINQPQHF - - TRBJ1-5 TRBV6-1
TGCGCCAGCAGCCTCCGAGGGGGGTCCCTTGAAAAACTGTTTTTT CASSLRGGSLEKLFF - - TRBJ1-4 TRBV4-1
TGTGCCATCAGTGATGGACAGGGGGGAAAACTGTTTTTT CAISDGQGGKLFF TRBD1 - TRBJ1-4 TRBV10-3
TGTGCTAGCAGCTTGTCACTAGCGGGGGGTTACAATGAGCAGTTCTTC CASSLSLAGGYNEQFF TRBD2 - TRBJ2-1 TRBV7-7
TGTGCCAGCAGTTTAGGGAGAGAGCAGTACTTC CASSLGREQYF - - TRBJ2-7 TRBV28
TGTGCCACCTTAGCGGGGGCAAGCTCCTACAATGAGCAGTTCTTC CATLAGASSYNEQFF TRBD2 - TRBJ2-1 TRBV5-6
TGTGCCAGCTCCGCCGGGACAGACTATGGCTACACCTTC CASSAGTDYGYTF TRBD1 - TRBJ1-2 TRBV6-1
TGTGCCAGCAGTGCCTGGACAGGCCGCAATCAGCCCCAGCATTTT CASSAWTGRNQPQHF TRBD1 - TRBJ1-5 TRBV6-1
TGTGCCAGCAGCTTATGGCGGAACACGCAGTATTTT CASSLWRNTQYF - - TRBJ2-3 TRBV5-4